The rows below give T cell receptor beta chains drawn from one sample of a study of cytomegalovirus exposure and HLA in healthy donors. Profiling relied on immunoSEQ multiplex PCR, and the TCRdb table lists in-frame clones only, not all of them. In the table there are over 90,000 clones, over 60% of which are singletons. Sequencing input: PBMCs. The receptors come from a male donor in good health and CMV-seropositive. The CDR3 runs from the conserved cysteine through the conserved F or W. The D gene is left open where the match is weak. Clone size is shown for a subset of rows, as once, few, many or a class of expanded clone.

d_gene | j_gene | abundance | v_gene | CDR3nt | CDR3aa
. | TRBJ2-3 | . | TRBV29-1 | TGCAGTGTCGTGGGGGCAACGGATACGCAGTATTTT | CSVVGATDTQYF
. | TRBJ1-1 | once | TRBV19 | TGTGCCAGTAGTATACCCGGAGAGAACACTGAAGCTTTCTTT | CASSIPGENTEAFF
. | TRBJ2-5 | . | TRBV21-1 | TGTGCCAGCAGCAAAGGGCCCCCAGAAACCTGTGGACAGGGGGTAGCCCAGTACTTC | CASSKGPPETCGQGVAQYF
. | TRBJ1-5 | . | TRBV4-3 | TGCGCCAGCAGCCAAGATGGCGGTCGGCCCCAGCATTTT | CASSQDGGRPQHF
TRBD2 | TRBJ2-1 | . | TRBV5-1 | TGCGCCAGCAGCGGTAGCGGGAGAGGGTACAATGAGCAGTTCTTC | CASSGSGRGYNEQFF
. | TRBJ1-1 | . | TRBV7-2 | TGTGCCAGCAGCTTTGGCGGGGCTCGGATGAACACTGAAGCTTTCTTT | CASSFGGARMNTEAFF
TRBD2 | TRBJ2-1 | . | TRBV30 | TGTGCCTGGAGTGTACTAGCGGGAGGGTACAATGAGCAGTTCTTC | CAWSVLAGGYNEQFF
. | TRBJ2-5 | . | TRBV11-1 | TGTGCCAGCAGCCAGGGGGGCGGGGAGACCCAGTACTTC | CASSQGGGETQYF
. | TRBJ2-5 | . | TRBV9 | TGTGCCAGCAGCGGAAGTGGACAGCCCCAAGAGACCCAGTACTTC | CASSGSGQPQETQYF
. | TRBJ2-7 | . | TRBV5-8 | TGTGCCAGCAGCTTGCCCAACGGCTACGAGCAGTACTTC | CASSLPNGYEQYF
TRBD2 | TRBJ2-7 | few | TRBV13 | TGTGCCAGCAGCTCTCGCCTAGCGGGGTCCTACGAGCAGTACTTC | CASSSRLAGSYEQYF
. | TRBJ2-7 | . | TRBV7-9 | TGTGCCAGCAGCTTACCAGGGTCCTACGAGCAGTACTTC | CASSLPGSYEQYF
TRBD2 | TRBJ2-7 | . | TRBV7-9 | TGTGCCAGCACCTCAAGCGGGAGGCACTCCTACGAGCAGTACTTC | CASTSSGRHSYEQYF
. | TRBJ1-5 | . | TRBV7-9 | TGTGCCAGCAGCGCTGGCGGAGACGGCAATCAGCCCCAGCATTTT | CASSAGGDGNQPQHF
TRBD2 | TRBJ2-7 | . | TRBV29-1 | TGCAGCACCTCCGGGACTAGCGGCTCCTACGAGCAGTACTTC | CSTSGTSGSYEQYF
. | TRBJ2-6 | few | TRBV7-8 | TGTGCCAGTGGGGGCCCTGGGGCCAACGTCCTGACTTTC | CASGGPGANVLTF
. | TRBJ1-5 | . | TRBV7-2 | TGTGCCAGCAGCTTAGTCTTGGGCAGGGTCAGCAATCAGCCCCAGCATTTT | CASSLVLGRVSNQPQHF
. | TRBJ2-5 | . | TRBV19 | TGTGCCACCACAGGGTTCGGGGAGACCCAGTACTTC | CATTGFGETQYF
TRBD1 | TRBJ2-4 | once | TRBV28 | TGTGCCAGCAGTTTACCGGGACAGGGCCTAAGGGACAGTCAGTACTTC | CASSLPGQGLRDSQYF
TRBD1 | TRBJ2-5 | . | TRBV5-6 | TGTGCCAGTAGCTGGGACAGCCAAGAGACCCAGTACTTC | CASSWDSQETQYF
. | TRBJ1-2 | . | TRBV2 | TGTGCCAGCAGTGTAGGAGTCACCACTAACTATGGCTACACCTTC | CASSVGVTTNYGYTF
. | TRBJ2-5 | . | TRBV9 | TGTGCCAGCAGTCCACCCGAGGAGACCCAGTACTTC | CASSPPEETQYF
TRBD2 | TRBJ2-7 | . | TRBV27 | TGTGCCAGCAGTTCGCCGGGACTAGAGTACGAGCAGTACTTC | CASSSPGLEYEQYF
. | TRBJ2-1 | . | TRBV2 | TGTGCCAGCAGTGAAAGGGGCGGGCAGTTCTTC | CASSERGGQFF
. | TRBJ2-7 | . | TRBV6-1 | TGTGCCAGCAGTGAAGTCCCCCTTTCCTACGAGCAGTACTTC | CASSEVPLSYEQYF
. | TRBJ1-2 | . | TRBV5-8 | TGTGCCAGCAGCGGAGATTCTTATGGCTACACCTTC | CASSGDSYGYTF
TRBD1 | TRBJ1-2 | few | TRBV30 | TGTGCCTGGAGTATAGGGGGCAAGGGTGGCTACACCTTC | CAWSIGGKGGYTF
. | TRBJ1-4 | . | TRBV5-1 | TGCGCCAGCAGCTTCTCCCCAGCAACTAATGAAAAACTGTTTTTT | CASSFSPATNEKLFF
TRBD1 | TRBJ2-3 | . | TRBV10-3 | TGTGCCACGCAACAGGGGGCGGTGTTGGATACGCAGTATTTT | CATQQGAVLDTQYF
. | TRBJ2-7 | once | TRBV29-1 | TGCAGCGTTGAATTAACAGACTCCTACGAGCAGTACTTC | CSVELTDSYEQYF
. | TRBJ2-3 | . | TRBV5-1 | TGCGCCAGCGCGGAGGGCCGGACAGATACGCAGTATTTT | CASAEGRTDTQYF
TRBD2 | TRBJ2-1 | . | TRBV4-2 | TGTGCCAGCAGCCATGCAACTAGCGGGACATACAATGAGCAGTTCTTC | CASSHATSGTYNEQFF
TRBD2 | TRBJ2-1 | . | TRBV7-8 | TGTGCCAGCAGCGCCTTTAGCGGGTTAACCTACAATGAGCAGTTCTTC | CASSAFSGLTYNEQFF
TRBD2 | TRBJ2-2 | few | TRBV27 | TGTGCCAGCAGTCGCACCGGGACTAGCGGGAGTGGTGGGGAGCTGTTTTTT | CASSRTGTSGSGGELFF
. | TRBJ2-1 | . | TRBV11-3 | TGTGCCAGCAGCTTAAGGGTGGGCGGGTACAATGAGCAGTTCTTC | CASSLRVGGYNEQFF
TRBD1 | TRBJ1-2 | . | TRBV30 | TGTGCCTGGAGCCCCAGGGGGAGGCCCTATGGCTACACCTTC | CAWSPRGRPYGYTF
TRBD1 | TRBJ1-5 | . | TRBV11-2 | TGTGCCAGCAGCCTACGAAACGACAGGGGGCAGCCCCAGCATTTT | CASSLRNDRGQPQHF
. | TRBJ1-1 | . | TRBV5-1 | TGCGCCAGCAGACAGGGTGTGAACACTGAAGCTTTCTTT | CASRQGVNTEAFF
. | TRBJ2-2 | . | TRBV6-1 | TGTGCCAGCAGGGAGGGTCCCGGGGAGCTGTTTTTT | CASREGPGELFF
TRBD2 | TRBJ2-1 | . | TRBV14 | TGTGCCAGCAGCCAAGAGGGACTAGCGGGTTATGACTCCTACAATGAGCAGTTCTTC | CASSQEGLAGYDSYNEQFF